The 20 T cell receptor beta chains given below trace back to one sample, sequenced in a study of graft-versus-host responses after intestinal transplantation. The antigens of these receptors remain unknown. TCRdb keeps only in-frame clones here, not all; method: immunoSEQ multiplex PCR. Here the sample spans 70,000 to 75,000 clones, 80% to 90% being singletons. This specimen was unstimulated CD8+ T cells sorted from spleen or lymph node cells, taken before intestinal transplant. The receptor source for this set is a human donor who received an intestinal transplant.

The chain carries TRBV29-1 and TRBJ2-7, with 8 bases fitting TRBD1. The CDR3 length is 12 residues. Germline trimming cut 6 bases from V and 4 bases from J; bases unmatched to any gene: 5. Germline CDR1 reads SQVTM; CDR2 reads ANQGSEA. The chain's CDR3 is CSVGQGLYEQYF. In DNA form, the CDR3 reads TGCAGCGTCGGACAGGGTCTTTACGAGCAGTACTTC.

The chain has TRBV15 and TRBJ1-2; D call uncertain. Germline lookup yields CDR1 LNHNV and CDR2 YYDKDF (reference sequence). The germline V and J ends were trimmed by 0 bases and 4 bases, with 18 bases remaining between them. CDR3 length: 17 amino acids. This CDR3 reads CATSRDLILAVIYGYTF. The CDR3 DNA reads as TGTGCCACCAGCAGAGATCTGATATTGGCAGTAATCTATGGCTACACCTTC.

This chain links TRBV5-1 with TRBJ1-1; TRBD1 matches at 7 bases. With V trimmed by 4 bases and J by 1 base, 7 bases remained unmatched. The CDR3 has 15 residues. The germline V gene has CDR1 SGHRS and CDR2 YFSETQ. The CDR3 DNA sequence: TGCGCCAGCAGCACCTTACAGGGGACGAACACTGAAGCTTTCTTT. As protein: CASSTLQGTNTEAFF.

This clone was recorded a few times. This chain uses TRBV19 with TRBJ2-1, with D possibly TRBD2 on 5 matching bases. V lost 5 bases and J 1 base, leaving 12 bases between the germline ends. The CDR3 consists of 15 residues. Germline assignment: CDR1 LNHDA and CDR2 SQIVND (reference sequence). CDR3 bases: TGTGCCAGTAGTCCCCCCGAGCGGTCCTACAATGAGCAGTTCTTC. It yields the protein CASSPPERSYNEQFF.

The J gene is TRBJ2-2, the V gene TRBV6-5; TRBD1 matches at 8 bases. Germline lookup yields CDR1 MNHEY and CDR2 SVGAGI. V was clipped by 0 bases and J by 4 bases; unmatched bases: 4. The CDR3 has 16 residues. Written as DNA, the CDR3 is TGTGCCAGCAGTTACTCAGGGACAGGCGCCACCGGGGAGCTGTTTTTT. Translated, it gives CASSYSGTGATGELFF.

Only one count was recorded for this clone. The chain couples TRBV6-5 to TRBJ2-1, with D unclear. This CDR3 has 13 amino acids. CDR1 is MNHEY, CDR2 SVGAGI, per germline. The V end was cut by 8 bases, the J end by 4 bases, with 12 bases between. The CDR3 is CASSQRSYNEQFF. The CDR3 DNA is TGTGCCAGCTCCCAGCGCTCGTACAATGAGCAGTTCTTC.

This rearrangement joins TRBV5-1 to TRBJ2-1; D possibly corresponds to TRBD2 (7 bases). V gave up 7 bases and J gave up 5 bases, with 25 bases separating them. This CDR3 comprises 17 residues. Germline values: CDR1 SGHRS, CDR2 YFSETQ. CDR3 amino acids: CASAIPLGGGPNNEQFF. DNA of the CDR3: TGCGCCAGCGCTATACCCTTAGGGGGGGGGCCCAACAATGAGCAGTTCTTC.

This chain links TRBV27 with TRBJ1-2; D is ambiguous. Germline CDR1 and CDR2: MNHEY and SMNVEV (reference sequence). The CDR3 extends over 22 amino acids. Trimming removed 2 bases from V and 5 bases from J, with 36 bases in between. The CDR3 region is CASSLGAHPATDAQGEWYGYTF. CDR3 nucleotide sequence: TGTGCCAGCAGTTTAGGAGCCCATCCGGCGACGGATGCCCAAGGAGAGTGGTATGGCTACACCTTC.

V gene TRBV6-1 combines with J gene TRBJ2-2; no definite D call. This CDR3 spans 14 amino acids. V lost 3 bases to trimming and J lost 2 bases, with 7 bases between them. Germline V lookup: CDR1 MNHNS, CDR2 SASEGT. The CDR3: CASSDGPNTGELFF. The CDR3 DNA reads TGTGCCAGCAGTGACGGTCCCAACACCGGGGAGCTGTTTTTT.

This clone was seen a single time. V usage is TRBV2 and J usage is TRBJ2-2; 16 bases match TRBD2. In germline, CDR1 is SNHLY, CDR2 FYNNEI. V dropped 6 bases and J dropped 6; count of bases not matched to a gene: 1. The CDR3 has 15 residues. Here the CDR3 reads CASSGTSGGAGELFF. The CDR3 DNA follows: TGTGCCAGCAGCGGGACTAGCGGGGGGGCCGGGGAGCTGTTTTTT. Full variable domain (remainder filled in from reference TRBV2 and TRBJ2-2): EPEVTQTPSHQVTQMGQEVILRCVPISNHLYFYWYRQILGQKVEFLVSFYNNEISEKSEIFDDQFSVERPDGSNFTLKIRSTKLEDSAMYFCASSGTSGGAGELFFGEGSRLTVL.

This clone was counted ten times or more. CDR3 region: CASSPTGGAGYGYTF. In nucleotides, the CDR3 is TGTGCCAGCAGCCCGACAGGGGGCGCGGGGTATGGCTACACCTTC. This rearrangement joins TRBV5-4 to TRBJ1-2, with 10 bases matching TRBD1. The CDR3 is made up of 15 amino acids. From germline, CDR1 is SGHNT and CDR2 YYREEE (reference sequence). Trimming took 4 bases from V and 5 from J; bases not matched to a gene: 8.

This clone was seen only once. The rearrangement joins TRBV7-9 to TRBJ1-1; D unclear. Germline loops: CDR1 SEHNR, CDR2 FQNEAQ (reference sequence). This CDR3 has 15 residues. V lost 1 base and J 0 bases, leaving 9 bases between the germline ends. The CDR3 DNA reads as TGTGCCAGCAGCTTAGAGGCGGCCCTGAACACTGAAGCTTTCTTT. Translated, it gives CASSLEAALNTEAFF. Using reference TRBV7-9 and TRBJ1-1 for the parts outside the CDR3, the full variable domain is DTGVSQNPRHKITKRGQNVTFRCDPISEHNRLYWYRQTLGQGPEFLTYFQNEAQLEKSRLLSDRFSAERPKGSFSTLEIQRTEQGDSAMYLCASSLEAALNTEAFFGQGTRLTVV.

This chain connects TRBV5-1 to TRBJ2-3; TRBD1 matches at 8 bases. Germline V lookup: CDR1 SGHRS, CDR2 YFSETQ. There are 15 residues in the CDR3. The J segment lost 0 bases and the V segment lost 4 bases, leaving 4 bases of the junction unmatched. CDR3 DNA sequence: TGCGCCAGCAGCCCGGGACAGGTTAGCACAGATACGCAGTATTTT. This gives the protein CASSPGQVSTDTQYF.

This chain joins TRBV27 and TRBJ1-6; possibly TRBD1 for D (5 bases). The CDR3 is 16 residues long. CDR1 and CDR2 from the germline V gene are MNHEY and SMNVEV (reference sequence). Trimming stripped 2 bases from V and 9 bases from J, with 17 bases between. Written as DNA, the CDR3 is TGTGCCAGCAGTTTACCCCCTGGTCCTAGGGGTTCACCCCTCCACTTT. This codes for CASSLPPGPRGSPLHF.

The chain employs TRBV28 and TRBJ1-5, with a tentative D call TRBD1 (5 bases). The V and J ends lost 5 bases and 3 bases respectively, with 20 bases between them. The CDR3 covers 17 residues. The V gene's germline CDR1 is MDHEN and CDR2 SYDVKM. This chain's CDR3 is CASSEQDSPTLNQPQHF. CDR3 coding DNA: TGTGCCAGCAGTGAACAAGACAGCCCGACACTCAATCAGCCCCAGCATTTT.

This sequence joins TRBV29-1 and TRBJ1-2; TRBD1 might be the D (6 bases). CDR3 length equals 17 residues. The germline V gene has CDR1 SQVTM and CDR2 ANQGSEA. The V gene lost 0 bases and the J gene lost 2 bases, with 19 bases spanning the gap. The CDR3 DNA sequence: TGCAGCGTTGAAGAACGGCCCCGATACAGGGAAAACTATGGCTACACCTTC. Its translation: CSVEERPRYRENYGYTF.

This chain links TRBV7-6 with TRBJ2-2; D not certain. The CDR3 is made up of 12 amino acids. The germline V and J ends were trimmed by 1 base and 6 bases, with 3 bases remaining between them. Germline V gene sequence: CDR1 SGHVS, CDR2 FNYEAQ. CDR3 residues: CASSLEPGELFF. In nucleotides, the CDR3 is TGTGCCAGCAGCTTAGAGCCCGGGGAGCTGTTTTTT. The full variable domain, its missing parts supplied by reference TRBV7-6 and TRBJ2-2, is GAGVSQSPRYKVTKRGQDVALRCDPISGHVSLYWYRQALGQGPEFLTYFNYEAQQDKSGLPNDRFSAERPEGSISTLTIQRTEQRDSAMYRCASSLEPGELFFGEGSRLTVL.

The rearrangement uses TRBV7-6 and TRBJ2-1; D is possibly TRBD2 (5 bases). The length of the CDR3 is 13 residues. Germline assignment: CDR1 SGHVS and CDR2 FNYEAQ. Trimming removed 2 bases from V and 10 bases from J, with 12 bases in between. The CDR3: CASSLSASGEQFF. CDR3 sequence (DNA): TGTGCCAGCAGCTTATCAGCGTCGGGAGAGCAGTTCTTC.

The CDR3 region has the DNA TGCAGCGTTGAAACAGGGCGCGAGCAGTACTTC. It specifies CSVETGREQYF. This chain links TRBV29-1 with TRBJ2-7, with TRBD1 as a possible D gene (6 bases). The V and J ends lost 2 bases and 6 bases respectively, with 8 bases between them. Germline lookup yields CDR1 SQVTM and CDR2 ANQGSEA. There are 11 residues in the CDR3.

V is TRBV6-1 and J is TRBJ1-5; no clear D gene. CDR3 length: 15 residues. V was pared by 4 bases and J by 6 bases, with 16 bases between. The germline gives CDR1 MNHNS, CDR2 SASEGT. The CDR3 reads CASSAGRGWGQPQHF. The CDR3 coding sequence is TGTGCCAGCAGTGCTGGCCGGGGTTGGGGTCAGCCCCAGCATTTT.